Listed below are T cell receptor beta chains from one sample, sequenced in a study of CD8 T cells in ankylosing spondylitis. TCRdb ran MiXCR on the 5' RACE reads and lists one entry per CDR3 protein. The repertoire holds some 350,000 distinct CDR3 sequences, with roughly 14% as singletons. Input material: blood, either unsorted or a sorted T cell fraction (not recorded which). The receptors stem from a male donor with ankylosing spondylitis or in good health (not recorded which). CDR3s include the opening cysteine and the closing phenylalanine or tryptophan. The D gene is left open where the match is weak. Some rows have no size entry. The others give once, few or many, or a class for an expanded clone.

j_gene: TRBJ1-1
d_gene: NA
abundance: many
v_gene: TRBV12-3/TRBV12-4
CDR3nt: TGTGCCAGCTGCCTAACACTAGCCCCTGAAGCTTTCTTT
CDR3aa: CASCLTLAPEAFF

j_gene: TRBJ1-2
d_gene: TRBD1
abundance: few
v_gene: TRBV9
CDR3nt: TGTGCCAGCAGCGCTGAGACAGGGTTCCTGAACGTGGGCTACACCTTC
CDR3aa: CASSAETGFLNVGYTF

j_gene: TRBJ2-3
d_gene: NA
abundance: NA
v_gene: TRBV6-5
CDR3nt: TGTGCCAGCAGTTACGGGGTATCCTTTAGCACAGATACGCAGTATTTT
CDR3aa: CASSYGVSFSTDTQYF

j_gene: TRBJ2-1
d_gene: TRBD2
abundance: few
v_gene: TRBV7-2
CDR3nt: TGTGCCAGCAGTTTGAGGGGTGTCCTAGCGGGGAAGAATGAGCAGTTCTTC
CDR3aa: CASSLRGVLAGKNEQFF

j_gene: TRBJ1-3
d_gene: NA
abundance: many
v_gene: TRBV4-1
CDR3nt: TGCGCCAGCAGCCAACCATCCCAGGGTTTTGGAAACACCATATATTTT
CDR3aa: CASSQPSQGFGNTIYF

j_gene: TRBJ2-7
d_gene: NA
abundance: few
v_gene: TRBV12-3/TRBV12-4
CDR3nt: TGTGCCAGCAGTTTAGTACAGCCCACGGACGAGCAGTACTTC
CDR3aa: CASSLVQPTDEQYF

j_gene: TRBJ2-7
d_gene: TRBD2
abundance: NA
v_gene: TRBV12-3/TRBV12-4
CDR3nt: TGTGCCAGCAGTCCCCTACTAGCGGTAAGCTCCTACGAGCAGTACTTC
CDR3aa: CASSPLLAVSSYEQYF

j_gene: TRBJ2-7
d_gene: NA
abundance: NA
v_gene: TRBV10-1
CDR3nt: TGCGCCAGCAGTGAGTTCTGGGATAGCTCCTACGAGCAGTACTTC
CDR3aa: CASSEFWDSSYEQYF

j_gene: TRBJ2-3
d_gene: TRBD2
abundance: few
v_gene: TRBV9
CDR3nt: TGTGCCAGCAGCCCCAGCGGGGGGCTCAGAGATACGCAGTATTTT
CDR3aa: CASSPSGGLRDTQYF

j_gene: TRBJ2-1
d_gene: NA
abundance: NA
v_gene: TRBV3-1
CDR3nt: TGTGCCAGCAGCTATACAGGAACCGAGCAGTTCTTC
CDR3aa: CASSYTGTEQFF

j_gene: TRBJ2-3
d_gene: TRBD1
abundance: many
v_gene: TRBV7-2
CDR3nt: TGTGCCAGCAGCCAAATGGGACAGGGGTCAGATACGCAGTATTTT
CDR3aa: CASSQMGQGSDTQYF

j_gene: TRBJ1-6
d_gene: NA
abundance: NA
v_gene: TRBV12-3/TRBV12-4
CDR3nt: TGTGCCAGCAGTTTTGGGCAGCAGAATTCACCCCTCCACTTT
CDR3aa: CASSFGQQNSPLHF

j_gene: TRBJ1-5
d_gene: NA
abundance: NA
v_gene: TRBV4-2
CDR3nt: TGTGCCAGCAGCCAAGATATGGATCAGCCCCAGCATTTT
CDR3aa: CASSQDMDQPQHF

j_gene: TRBJ1-2
d_gene: TRBD1
abundance: NA
v_gene: TRBV5-1
CDR3nt: TGCGCCAGCAGAATTGGGACAGGAGCTAACTATGGCTACACCTTC
CDR3aa: CASRIGTGANYGYTF

j_gene: TRBJ2-6
d_gene: NA
abundance: few
v_gene: TRBV9
CDR3nt: TGTGCCAGCAGCGTAGGTGCAGGTTCCGGGGCCAACGTCCTGACTTTC
CDR3aa: CASSVGAGSGANVLTF

j_gene: TRBJ2-1
d_gene: NA
abundance: NA
v_gene: TRBV20-1
CDR3nt: TGCAGTGCCCGAACGGGACTCGTATACAATGAGCAGTTCTTC
CDR3aa: CSARTGLVYNEQFF

j_gene: TRBJ2-3
d_gene: TRBD2
abundance: NA
v_gene: TRBV20-1
CDR3nt: TGCAGTGCTAGAGGAGCTAGCGGGGGGGGTAGCACAGATACGCAGTATTTT
CDR3aa: CSARGASGGGSTDTQYF

j_gene: TRBJ2-1
d_gene: NA
abundance: NA
v_gene: TRBV9
CDR3nt: TGTGCCAGCAGCGTAACGGGGTTCGATGAGCAGTTCTTC
CDR3aa: CASSVTGFDEQFF

j_gene: TRBJ1-5
d_gene: TRBD1
abundance: many
v_gene: TRBV24-1
CDR3nt: TGTGCCACCAGTGATCCCAACGACAGGGGCAATCAGCCCCAGCATTTT
CDR3aa: CATSDPNDRGNQPQHF

j_gene: TRBJ1-1
d_gene: NA
abundance: NA
v_gene: TRBV10-3
CDR3nt: TGTGCCATCAGTCTAGACCGAGGGACTGAAGCTTTCTTT
CDR3aa: CAISLDRGTEAFF

j_gene: TRBJ2-1
d_gene: NA
abundance: many
v_gene: TRBV10-3
CDR3nt: TGTGCCATCAGTGAACAGGGGAGGGAGCAGTTCTTC
CDR3aa: CAISEQGREQFF

j_gene: TRBJ2-2
d_gene: TRBD1
abundance: few
v_gene: TRBV5-1
CDR3nt: TGCGCCAGCAGCCCGAGACAGGGCCCTCCGAACACCGGGGAGCTGTTTTTT
CDR3aa: CASSPRQGPPNTGELFF

j_gene: TRBJ2-3
d_gene: TRBD2
abundance: many
v_gene: TRBV12-3/TRBV12-4
CDR3nt: TGTGCCAGCAGCAGAACGGGAGCGGGGGGCACAGATACGCAGTATTTT
CDR3aa: CASSRTGAGGTDTQYF

j_gene: TRBJ1-3
d_gene: NA
abundance: few
v_gene: TRBV30
CDR3nt: TGTGCCTGGAGTAGCAGGGTCCTACATGGGGGAAACACCATATATTTT
CDR3aa: CAWSSRVLHGGNTIYF

j_gene: TRBJ1-4
d_gene: NA
abundance: NA
v_gene: TRBV4-1
CDR3nt: TGCGCCAGCAGCCAAGAGTGGGGAAAACTGTTTTTT
CDR3aa: CASSQEWGKLFF

j_gene: TRBJ2-3
d_gene: NA
abundance: few
v_gene: TRBV20-1
CDR3nt: TGCAGTGCTGGAGCCGACGGGGGGCCTTCTAGCACAGATACGCAGTATTTT
CDR3aa: CSAGADGGPSSTDTQYF

j_gene: TRBJ1-4
d_gene: NA
abundance: few
v_gene: TRBV12-5
CDR3nt: TGTGCTAGTGGACATGCGACAACAACTAATGAAAAACTGTTTTTT
CDR3aa: CASGHATTTNEKLFF

j_gene: TRBJ1-5
d_gene: NA
abundance: few
v_gene: TRBV5-1
CDR3nt: TGCGCCAGCAGCTTGACCGGGAGGAATCAGCCCCAGCATTTT
CDR3aa: CASSLTGRNQPQHF

j_gene: TRBJ2-2
d_gene: NA
abundance: few
v_gene: TRBV2
CDR3nt: TGTGCCAGCACCTGGGCGAACACCGGGGAGCTGTTTTTT
CDR3aa: CASTWANTGELFF

j_gene: TRBJ1-1
d_gene: NA
abundance: few
v_gene: TRBV3-1
CDR3nt: TGTGCCAGCAGCCTAATAAACACTGAAGCTTTCTTT
CDR3aa: CASSLINTEAFF

j_gene: TRBJ2-1
d_gene: NA
abundance: NA
v_gene: TRBV5-6
CDR3nt: TGTGCCAGCACCTTACGGTCAGCGGGCATATACAATGAGCAGTTCTTC
CDR3aa: CASTLRSAGIYNEQFF

j_gene: TRBJ2-7
d_gene: TRBD1
abundance: NA
v_gene: TRBV7-2
CDR3nt: TGTGCCAGCAGCCCCACAGGGGCGTACGAGCAGTACTTC
CDR3aa: CASSPTGAYEQYF

j_gene: TRBJ1-2
d_gene: TRBD1
abundance: many
v_gene: TRBV7-2
CDR3nt: TGTGCCAGCAGCTTAGCACAGGGGTTTGGGTATGGCTACACCTTC
CDR3aa: CASSLAQGFGYGYTF

j_gene: TRBJ1-2
d_gene: TRBD1
abundance: NA
v_gene: TRBV5-1
CDR3nt: TGCGCCAGCAGCCTAGGACAGGGATACTATGGCTACACCTTC
CDR3aa: CASSLGQGYYGYTF

j_gene: TRBJ1-1
d_gene: TRBD1
abundance: many
v_gene: TRBV28
CDR3nt: TGTGCCAGCAGGCGACAGGGGGCAGGGGCTTTCTTT
CDR3aa: CASRRQGAGAFF

j_gene: TRBJ2-2
d_gene: NA
abundance: many
v_gene: TRBV4-2
CDR3nt: TGTGCCAGCAGCGCTAGGGGTAGAGCCGGGGAGCTGTTTTTT
CDR3aa: CASSARGRAGELFF

j_gene: TRBJ2-7
d_gene: NA
abundance: NA
v_gene: TRBV3-1
CDR3nt: TGTGCCAGCAGCCAAGAAGGTGGCGAGCAGTACTTC
CDR3aa: CASSQEGGEQYF

j_gene: TRBJ1-6
d_gene: NA
abundance: many
v_gene: TRBV6-5
CDR3nt: TGTGCCAGCAGTTACTCAGAAAATTCACCCCTCCACTTT
CDR3aa: CASSYSENSPLHF

j_gene: TRBJ2-2
d_gene: NA
abundance: few
v_gene: TRBV7-2
CDR3nt: TGTGCCAGCAGCTTAGTTGCGGGCGGGGAGCTGTTTTTT
CDR3aa: CASSLVAGGELFF

j_gene: TRBJ2-3
d_gene: TRBD1
abundance: few
v_gene: TRBV3-1
CDR3nt: TGTGCCAGCAGCCAAGGAACTGGACAGGCCACAGATACGCAGTATTTT
CDR3aa: CASSQGTGQATDTQYF

j_gene: TRBJ1-1
d_gene: NA
abundance: NA
v_gene: TRBV2
CDR3nt: TGTGCCAGCAGCCTCAGGCGGCTTATGAACACTGAAGCTTTCTTT
CDR3aa: CASSLRRLMNTEAFF

j_gene: TRBJ1-1
d_gene: NA
abundance: NA
v_gene: TRBV20-1
CDR3nt: TGCAGTGCGACTCGGGTAGCTACTGAAGCTTTCTTT
CDR3aa: CSATRVATEAFF